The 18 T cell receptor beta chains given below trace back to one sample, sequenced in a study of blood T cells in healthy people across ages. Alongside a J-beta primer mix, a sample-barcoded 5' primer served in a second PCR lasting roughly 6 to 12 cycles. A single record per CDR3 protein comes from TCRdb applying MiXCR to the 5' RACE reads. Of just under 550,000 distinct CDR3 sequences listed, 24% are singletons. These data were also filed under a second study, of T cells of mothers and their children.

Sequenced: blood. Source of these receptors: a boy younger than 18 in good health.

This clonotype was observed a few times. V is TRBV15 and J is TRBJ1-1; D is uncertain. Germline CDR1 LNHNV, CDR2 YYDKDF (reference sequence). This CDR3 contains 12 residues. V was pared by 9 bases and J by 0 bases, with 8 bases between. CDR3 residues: CATRVMNTEAFF. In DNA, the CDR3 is TGTGCCACGAGGGTTATGAACACTGAAGCTTTCTTT. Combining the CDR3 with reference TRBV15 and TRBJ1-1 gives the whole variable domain DAMVIQNPRYQVTQFGKPVTLSCSQTLNHNVMYWYQQKSSQAPKLLFHYYDKDFNNEADTPDNFQSRRPNTSFCFLDIRSPGLGDTAMYLCATRVMNTEAFFGQGTRLTVV.

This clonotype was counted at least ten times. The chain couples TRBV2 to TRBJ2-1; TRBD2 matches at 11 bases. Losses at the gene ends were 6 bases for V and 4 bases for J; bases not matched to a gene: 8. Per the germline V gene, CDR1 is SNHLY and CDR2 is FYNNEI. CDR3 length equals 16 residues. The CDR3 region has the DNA TGTGCCAGCAGGGAGCGACTAGCGGGGAGGTACAATGAGCAGTTCTTC. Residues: CASRERLAGRYNEQFF.

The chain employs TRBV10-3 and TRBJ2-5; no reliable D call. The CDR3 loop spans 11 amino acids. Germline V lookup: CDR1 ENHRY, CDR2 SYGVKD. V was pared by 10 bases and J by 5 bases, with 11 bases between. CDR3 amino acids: CATRFLETQYF. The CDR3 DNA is TGTGCCACCCGCTTTCTGGAGACCCAGTACTTC.

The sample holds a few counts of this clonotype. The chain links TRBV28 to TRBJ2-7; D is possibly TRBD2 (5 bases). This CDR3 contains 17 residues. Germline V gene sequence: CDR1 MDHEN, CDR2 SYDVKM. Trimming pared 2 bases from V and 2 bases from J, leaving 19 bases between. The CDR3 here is CASSLRGGGIVAYEQYF. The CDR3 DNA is TGTGCCAGCAGTTTACGAGGAGGAGGTATTGTGGCCTACGAGCAGTACTTC.

The CDR3, as DNA: TGTGCCAGCAATAGACAGGCAGCTAGCACAGATACGCAGTATTTT. It is translated as CASNRQAASTDTQYF. The gene calls are TRBV2 and TRBJ2-3, with D possibly TRBD1 on 6 matching bases. Germline lookup yields CDR1 SNHLY and CDR2 FYNNEI. This CDR3 has 15 residues. V dropped 7 bases and J dropped 0 bases, with 14 bases sitting between them.

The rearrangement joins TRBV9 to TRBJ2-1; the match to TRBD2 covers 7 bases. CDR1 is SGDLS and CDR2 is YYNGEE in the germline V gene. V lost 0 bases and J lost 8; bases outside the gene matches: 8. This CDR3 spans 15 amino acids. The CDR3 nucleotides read TGTGCCAGCAGCGTAGGAGGCTCGGGAGGCTATGAGCAGTTCTTC. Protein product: CASSVGGSGGYEQFF.

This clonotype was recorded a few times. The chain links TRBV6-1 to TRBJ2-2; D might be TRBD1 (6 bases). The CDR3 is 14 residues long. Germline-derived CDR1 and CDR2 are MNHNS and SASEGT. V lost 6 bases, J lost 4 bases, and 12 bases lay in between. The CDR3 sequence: CASSAVGGTGELFF. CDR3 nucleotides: TGTGCCAGCAGCGCAGTAGGGGGCACCGGGGAGCTGTTTTTT.

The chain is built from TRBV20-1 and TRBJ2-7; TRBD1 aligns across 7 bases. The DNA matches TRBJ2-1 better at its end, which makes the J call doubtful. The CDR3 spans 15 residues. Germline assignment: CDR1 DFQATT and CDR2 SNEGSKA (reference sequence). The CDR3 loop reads CSAPRSRGPNNEQFF. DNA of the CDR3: TGCAGTGCTCCCCGGTCGAGGGGGCCTAACAATGAGCAGTTCTTC.

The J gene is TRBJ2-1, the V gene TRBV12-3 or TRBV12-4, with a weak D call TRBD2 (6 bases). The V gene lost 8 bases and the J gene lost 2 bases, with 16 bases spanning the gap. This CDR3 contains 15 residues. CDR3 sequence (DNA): TGTGCCAGCCGTCTCACGGGAGCCCCCTACAATGAGCAGTTCTTC. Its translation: CASRLTGAPYNEQFF.

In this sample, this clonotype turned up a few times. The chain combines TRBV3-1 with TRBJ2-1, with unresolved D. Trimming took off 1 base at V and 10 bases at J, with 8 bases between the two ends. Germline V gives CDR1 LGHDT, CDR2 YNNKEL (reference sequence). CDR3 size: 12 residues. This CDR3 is CASSQAATEQFF. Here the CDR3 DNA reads TGTGCCAGCAGCCAAGCTGCCACCGAGCAGTTCTTC.

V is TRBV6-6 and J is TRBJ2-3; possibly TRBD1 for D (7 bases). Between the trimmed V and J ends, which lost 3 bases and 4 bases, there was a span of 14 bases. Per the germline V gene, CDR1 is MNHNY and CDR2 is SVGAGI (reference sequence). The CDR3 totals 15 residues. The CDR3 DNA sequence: TGTGCCAGCAGTTATTTTGTCAGGGGGGCAGATACGCAGTATTTT. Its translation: CASSYFVRGADTQYF.

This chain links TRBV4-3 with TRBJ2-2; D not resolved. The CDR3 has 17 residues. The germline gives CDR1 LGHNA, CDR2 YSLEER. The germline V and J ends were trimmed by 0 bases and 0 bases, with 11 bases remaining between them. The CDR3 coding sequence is TGCGCCAGCAGCCAAGACCCTCCCCCTACGAACACCGGGGAGCTGTTTTTT. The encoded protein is CASSQDPPPTNTGELFF.

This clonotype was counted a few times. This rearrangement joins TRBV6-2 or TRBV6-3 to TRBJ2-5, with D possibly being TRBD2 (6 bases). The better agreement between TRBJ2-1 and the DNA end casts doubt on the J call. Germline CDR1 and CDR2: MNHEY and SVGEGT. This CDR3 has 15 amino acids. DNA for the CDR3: TGTGCCACCAAGGGAGGCGTGGTATTTTCATTTGAGCAGTTCTTC. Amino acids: CATKGGVVFSFEQFF.

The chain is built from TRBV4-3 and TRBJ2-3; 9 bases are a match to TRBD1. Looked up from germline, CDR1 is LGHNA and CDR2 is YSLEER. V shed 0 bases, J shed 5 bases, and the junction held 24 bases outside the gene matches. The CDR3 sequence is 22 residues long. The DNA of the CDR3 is TGCGCCAGCAGCCAAGATCTCCTAGTACAGGGGGCTGTCAGGGCTAGGAGAGATACGCAGTATTTT. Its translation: CASSQDLLVQGAVRARRDTQYF.

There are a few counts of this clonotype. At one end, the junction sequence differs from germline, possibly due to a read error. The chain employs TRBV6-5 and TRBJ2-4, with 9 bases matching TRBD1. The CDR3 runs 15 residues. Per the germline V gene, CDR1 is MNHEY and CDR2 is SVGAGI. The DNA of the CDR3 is TGCGCCAGCAGGGGGGGGACAGGGTTGAAAAACATTCAGTACTTC. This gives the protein CASRGGTGLKNIQYF.

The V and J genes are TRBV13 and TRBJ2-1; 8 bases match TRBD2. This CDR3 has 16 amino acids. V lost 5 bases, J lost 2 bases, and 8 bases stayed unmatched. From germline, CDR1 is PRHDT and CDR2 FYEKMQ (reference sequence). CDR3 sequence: CASSPRVAGPYNEQFF. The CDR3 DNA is TGTGCCAGCAGCCCCCGGGTAGCGGGACCCTACAATGAGCAGTTCTTC. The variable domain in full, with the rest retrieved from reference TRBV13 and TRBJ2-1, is AAGVIQSPRHLIKEKRETATLKCYPIPRHDTVYWYQQGPGQDPQFLISFYEKMQSDKGSIPDRFSAQQFSDYHSELNMSSLELGDSALYFCASSPRVAGPYNEQFFGPGTRLTVL.

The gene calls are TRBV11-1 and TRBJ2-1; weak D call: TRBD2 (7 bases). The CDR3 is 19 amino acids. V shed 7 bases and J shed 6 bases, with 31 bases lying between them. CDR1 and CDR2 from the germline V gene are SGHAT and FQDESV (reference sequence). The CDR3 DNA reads TGTGCCAGCACCGTATCTCCCTTCGGGGGCAGGGAGGGACCCAATGAGCAGTTCTTC. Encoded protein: CASTVSPFGGREGPNEQFF.

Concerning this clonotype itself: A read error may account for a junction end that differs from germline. CDR3 DNA: TGCAGTGCTACACAGCGGAGCTCCTACAATGAGCAGCTCTTC. Its protein product is CSATQRSSYNEQLF. The chain combines TRBV20-1 with TRBJ2-1; possibly TRBD2 for D (5 bases). CDR3 length: 14 amino acids. Germline values: CDR1 DFQATT, CDR2 SNEGSKA (reference sequence).